The entry below gives a single TCR beta chain sequence along with its context. No antigen is known for it. After extraction with the RNeasy kit, about 0.45 to 1 ug of the RNA was reverse transcribed using random hexamers. immunoSEQ multiplex PCR amplified TCR beta CDR3 across 54 Vbeta, 13 Jbeta. TCRdb reprocessed the immunoSEQ multiplex PCR reads with MiXCR, giving one entry per CDR3 protein. Here the sample spans approximately 190,000 distinct CDR3 sequences, 91% being singletons. Trimming took off 5 bases at V and 0 bases at J, with 7 bases between the two ends. The CDR3 spans 13 residues. Germline lookup yields CDR1 MNHNS and CDR2 SASEGT. This specimen comes from a study of CD8 T cells in Susac syndrome. Study findings and constraints: In Susac syndrome, the CD4+ T cell repertoires did not show clonal expansion.

Negative isolation yielded CD8+ and CD4+ T cells; FACS enriched TEMRA cells. The clonotype originates from a human donor with Susac syndrome. Sequenced sample: CD4+ T cells from PBMCs. V gene TRBV6-1 combines with J gene TRBJ1-1; D not certain. CDR3: CASSTTVNTEAFF. In nucleotides, the CDR3 is TGTGCCAGCAGTACTACAGTGAACACTGAAGCTTTCTTT.